These 14 T cell receptor beta chains were sequenced from one sample in a study of human T cells and chemical hapten exposure. The time point denotes: healthy volunteer bleed at 2 weeks. Someone pulled total RNA out of unfractionated whole blood. TCRdb called the RACE reads again in MiXCR, with one record for every CDR3 protein. The profile shows 28,000 or so distinct CDR3 sequences, around 7.4% of them singletons. Material for sequencing was whole blood. The receptors stem from a human donor in good health. Some clones in this sample may be carry-over from other donors' samples.

Concerning this clonotype: A read error may explain this, as a much larger clone is one base away. This sequence joins TRBV29-1 and TRBJ2-3; 11 bases match TRBD2. The CDR3 contains 13 residues. Germline assignment: CDR1 SQVTM and CDR2 ANQGSEA. After removal of 4 bases from V and 6 bases from J, the junction contained 3 bases not matched to a gene. CDR3 DNA sequence: TGCAGCGTTGGACTAGCGGGGAGGGATACGCAGTATTTT. It translates to CSVGLAGRDTQYF.

This clonotype was counted a few times. The V gene is TRBV6-1, the J gene TRBJ1-1, with D unresolved. The germline gives CDR1 MNHNS, CDR2 SASEGT. V lost 2 bases and J 4 bases, leaving 11 bases between the germline ends. The CDR3 is 14 residues long. CDR3 loop: CASSETRGSTEAFF. The CDR3 region has the DNA TGTGCCAGCAGTGAAACCCGGGGTAGCACTGAAGCTTTCTTT.

The chain combines TRBV29-1 with TRBJ1-3, with D unclear. The CDR3 totals 12 residues. The V gene lost 3 bases and the J gene lost 2 bases, with 5 bases spanning the gap. Germline V CDR1 and CDR2: SQVTM, ANQGSEA. In DNA, the CDR3 is TGCAGCGTTGATTCGGCTGGAAACACCATATATTTT. Protein sequence: CSVDSAGNTIYF.

This clonotype has a count of ten or more. The chain has TRBV30 and TRBJ2-5; D might be TRBD1 or TRBD2, each matching 6 bases. Germline assignment: CDR1 GTSNPN and CDR2 SVGIG (reference sequence). This CDR3 has 12 residues. With 2 bases removed from V and 5 bases from J, the gap between germline ends came to 9 bases. The CDR3 reads CAWSTGRETQYF. The CDR3, as DNA: TGTGCCTGGAGTACAGGGAGGGAGACCCAGTACTTC. The full variable domain, in which reference TRBV30 and TRBJ2-5 provide the parts outside the CDR3, is SQTIHQWPATLVQPVGSPLSLECTVEGTSNPNLYWYRQAAGRGLQLLFYSVGIGQISSEVPQNLSASRPQDRQFILSSKKLLLSDSGFYLCAWSTGRETQYFGPGTRLLVL.

This clonotype showed up just a few times. V usage is TRBV4-1 and J usage is TRBJ1-6; 9 bases are shared with TRBD1. Germline-derived CDR1 and CDR2 are MGHRA and YSYEKL. The CDR3 runs 16 residues. Trimming took 4 bases from V and 9 from J; bases not matched to a gene: 10. The CDR3, as DNA: TGCGCCAGCAGCCCCCAAGGACAGGGGTACGCTTCACCCCTCCACTTT. Amino acid sequence: CASSPQGQGYASPLHF.

This clonotype is medium-sized (0.01 to 0.1%) within its sample. The chain couples TRBV28 to TRBJ2-3, with a possible D match to TRBD1 (6 bases). This CDR3 is built from 14 residues. With 6 bases removed from V and 5 bases from J, the gap between germline ends came to 15 bases. Germline V lookup: CDR1 MDHEN, CDR2 SYDVKM. In DNA form, the CDR3 reads TGTGCCAGCAGCTTACAGGGCTTCGGAGATACGCAGTATTTT. This codes for CASSLQGFGDTQYF.

This clonotype has at least ten counts. The chain is built from TRBV12-3 or TRBV12-4 and TRBJ2-3; 7 nucleotides agree with TRBD1. CDR3 length: 14 amino acids. Trimming at V came to 6 bases and at J to 1 base, leaving 4 bases not matched to a gene. The CDR3 is CASRSTGGTDTQYF. CDR3 nucleotide sequence: TGTGCCAGCAGGTCAACAGGGGGCACAGATACGCAGTATTTT.

The sample holds a few counts of this clonotype. A much larger clone differs by one base, so this may be a read error. V usage is TRBV29-1 and J usage is TRBJ1-1; TRBD1 matches at 11 bases. This CDR3 comprises 14 residues. CDR1 and CDR2 from the germline V gene are SQVTM and ANQGSEA. V lost 7 bases and J lost 1; bases outside the gene matches: 5. In DNA, the CDR3 is TGCAGCGCGTGGACAGGGGGCCGGAACACTGAAGCTTTCTTT. This translates into CSAWTGGRNTEAFF. Supplemented by reference TRBV29-1 and TRBJ1-1, the full variable domain reads SAVISQKPSRDICQRGTSLTIQCQVDSQVTMMFWYRQQPGQSLTLIATANQGSEATYESGFVIDKFPISRPNLTFSTLTVSNMSPEDSSIYLCSAWTGGRNTEAFFGQGTRLTVV.

This clonotype appeared many times. V gene TRBV12-3 or TRBV12-4 combines with J gene TRBJ2-3, with a weak D call TRBD1 (6 bases). The CDR3 spans 14 residues. V was trimmed by 6 bases and J by 2 bases, leaving 12 bases between them. This CDR3 is CASRTGSATDTQYF. CDR3 nucleotides: TGTGCCAGCAGGACAGGATCCGCCACAGATACGCAGTATTTT.

CDR3 DNA: TGCAGCGTTGTTGTGACAGATCTTAGGGACTATGGCTACACCTTC. Its translation: CSVVVTDLRDYGYTF. The chain couples TRBV29-1 to TRBJ1-2; D is possibly TRBD1 (5 bases). The CDR3 has 15 residues. The V gene lost 4 bases and the J gene lost 3 bases, with 18 bases spanning the gap. The germline V gene encodes CDR1 SQVTM and CDR2 ANQGSEA.

This clonotype was detected a few times. The CDR3, as DNA: TGTGCCAGCTCCCCCCACCCCGGGACCCCGAACACTGAAGCTTTCTTT. The encoded protein is CASSPHPGTPNTEAFF. The chain carries TRBV12-3 or TRBV12-4 and TRBJ1-1, with D possibly matching TRBD1 (5 bases). The CDR3 runs to 16 residues. Trimming pared 8 bases from V and 1 base from J, leaving 20 bases between.

This clonotype came up a few times. The CDR3 DNA sequence: TGTGCCAGCAGCCAAGTGGGAGAGGGAGCCCTGATAAATGAGCAGTTCTTC. It translates to CASSQVGEGALINEQFF. This rearrangement joins TRBV3-1 to TRBJ2-1; a weak D match, TRBD2 (5 bases). This CDR3 region has 17 residues. CDR1 is LGHDT and CDR2 is YNNKEL in the germline V gene (reference sequence). V gave up 1 base and J gave up 7 bases, with 20 bases separating them.

The rearrangement joins TRBV28 to TRBJ1-5; D not resolved. The CDR3 loop spans 12 amino acids. Trimming stripped 3 bases from V and 5 bases from J, with 5 bases between. From germline, CDR1 is MDHEN and CDR2 SYDVKM. CDR3: CASSLSDQPQHF. CDR3 DNA sequence: TGTGCCAGCAGTTTGTCCGATCAGCCCCAGCATTTT.

A few counts support this clonotype. The chain has TRBV5-4 and TRBJ2-6; 8 bases line up with TRBD1. CDR1 is SGHNT and CDR2 is YYREEE in the germline V gene (reference sequence). V lost 4 bases to trimming and J lost 1 base; unmatched junction nucleotides: 4. This CDR3 is 16 amino acids long. The CDR3 sequence is CASSRRQGSGANVLTF. DNA of the CDR3: TGTGCCAGCAGCAGACGACAGGGGTCTGGGGCCAACGTCCTGACTTTC.